One and the same sample provided the 20 T cell receptor beta chains below, sequenced in a study of OX40 agonist ivuxolimab in advanced cancers. Receptor libraries were prepared by the immunoSEQ multiplex PCR assay. Entries here come from immuneACCESS through TCRdb and include only in-frame sequences with V and J called. Some clones fail to appear in such tables; in the studies checked, an unresolved V gene covers under half of the shortfall, and the cause of the remainder is unknown. The sample yields fewer than 85,000 clones; nearly 85% were counted once. The ten largest clones represent around 6.6% of the sample. This specimen consisted of CD4+ or CD8+ T cells sorted from blood, obtained in a trial of the OX40 agonist ivuxolimab. The receptor set was obtained from an adult with an advanced solid tumor such as melanoma, head and neck, liver or kidney cancer.

The CDR3 here is CASSLTNNYGYTF. CDR3 in DNA: TGTGCCAGCAGCTTAACGAATAACTATGGCTACACCTTC. The chain couples TRBV7-8 to TRBJ1-2, with D unresolved. Trimming pared 2 bases from V and 1 base from J, leaving 5 bases between. Germline CDR1 and CDR2: SGHVS and FQNEAQ. The CDR3 runs to 13 residues.

The chain uses TRBV30 and TRBJ1-1; a possible D gene is TRBD1 (5 bases). V was pared by 5 bases and J by 3 bases, with 13 bases between. CDR1 and CDR2 (germline): GTSNPN, SVGIG (reference sequence). This CDR3 has 13 amino acids. The CDR3 nucleotides are TGTGCCTGGGGGGCGCCGGGGGACACTGAAGCTTTCTTT. It translates to CAWGAPGDTEAFF.

This clone appeared once. V gene TRBV18 combines with J gene TRBJ2-7, with 11 bases matching TRBD2. This CDR3 has 15 residues. Germline V gene sequence: CDR1 KGHSH, CDR2 LQKENI. Germline trimming cut 6 bases from V and 3 bases from J; bases unmatched to any gene: 7. CDR3 in DNA: TGTGCCAGCTCGCGGCCGGGACTAGCGGTCTACGAGCAGTACTTC. Protein: CASSRPGLAVYEQYF.

The chain links TRBV10-3 to TRBJ2-1; 11 bases map to TRBD2. CDR1 and CDR2 (germline): ENHRY, SYGVKD. The CDR3 runs to 14 residues. J lost 8 bases, V lost 10 bases, and 10 bases had no gene match. The CDR3 DNA reads as TGTGCCACCCGGGCCACTAGCGGGAGTCATGAGCAGTTCTTC. Translating gives CATRATSGSHEQFF.

The genes are TRBV18 and TRBJ2-3; 9 nucleotides agree with TRBD1. This CDR3 has 14 residues. The V gene end was trimmed by 4 bases and the J gene end by 1 base; junction bases not matched to a gene: 0. CDR1 is KGHSH, CDR2 LQKENI, per germline. Written as DNA, the CDR3 is TGTGCCAGCTCACGGACAGGGGGCACAGATACGCAGTATTTT. Translating it yields CASSRTGGTDTQYF.

CDR3 sequence reads: CASSTSGTGKEKLFF. Written as DNA, the CDR3 is TGCGCCAGCAGCACGTCCGGGACAGGGAAGGAAAAACTGTTTTTT. This chain joins TRBV5-1 and TRBJ1-4; TRBD1 matches 9 bases. This CDR3 is 15 amino acids long. V gave up 4 bases and J gave up 8 bases; unmatched junction bases: 9. Germline V gives CDR1 SGHRS, CDR2 YFSETQ. Complete variable domain (other parts from reference TRBV5-1 and TRBJ1-4): KAGVTQTPRYLIKTRGQQVTLSCSPISGHRSVSWYQQTPGQGLQFLFEYFSETQRNKGNFPGRFSGRQFSNSRSEMNVSTLELGDSALYLCASSTSGTGKEKLFFGSGTQLSVL.

The rearrangement joins TRBV4-2 to TRBJ2-7; D is uncertain. V gave up 3 bases and J gave up 3 bases, with 9 bases separating them. The CDR3 has 13 amino acids. From germline, CDR1 is LGHNA and CDR2 YNFKEQ. The CDR3 here is CASSQSVDYEQYF. The CDR3 coding sequence is TGTGCCAGCAGCCAGTCCGTAGACTACGAGCAGTACTTC.

This rearrangement joins TRBV27 to TRBJ2-6; D call uncertain. V lost 2 bases and J lost 4, with 9 bases in between. Germline V CDR1 and CDR2: MNHEY, SMNVEV (reference sequence). The CDR3 has 15 residues. The CDR3 region has the DNA TGTGCCAGCAGTTTACTTCGAAGAGGGGCCAACGTCCTGACTTTC. Translating it yields CASSLLRRGANVLTF.

J is TRBJ2-5 and V is TRBV10-3; unclear D gene. The DNA end lines up better with TRBJ2-7; the J call may be wrong. Germline assignment: CDR1 ENHRY and CDR2 SYGVKD. The CDR3 is made up of 14 amino acids. The CDR3 DNA sequence: TGTGCCATCAGTGATCCTTCGGAGACCTACGAGCAGTACTTC. Protein: CAISDPSETYEQYF.

V is TRBV16 and J is TRBJ1-6; 8 nucleotides align to TRBD1. The J segment lost 5 bases and the V segment lost 4 bases, leaving 10 bases of the junction unmatched. Per the germline V gene, CDR1 is KGHSY and CDR2 is FQNENV. The CDR3 spans 17 residues. The CDR3 nucleotides are TGTGCCAGCAGCCCGGCGCAGGGGGCGCCGGATAATTCACCCCTCCACTTT. Translating it yields CASSPAQGAPDNSPLHF.

In this sample, this clone turned up once. V gene TRBV7-2 combines with J gene TRBJ1-2; a weak D match, TRBD1 (5 bases). Trimming removed 0 bases at V and 6 bases at J, with 11 bases between. Germline V gives CDR1 SGHTA, CDR2 FQGNSA. The CDR3 has 14 amino acids. The CDR3 sequence is CASSLAWQGHGYTF. The CDR3 bases are TGTGCCAGCAGCTTAGCGTGGCAGGGACATGGCTACACCTTC. The whole variable domain, remainder taken from reference TRBV7-2 and TRBJ1-2, is GAGVSQSPSNKVTEKGKDVELRCDPISGHTALYWYRQSLGQGLEFLIYFQGNSAPDKSGLPSDRFSAERTGGSVSTLTIQRTQQEDSAVYLCASSLAWQGHGYTFGSGTRLTVV.

The chain uses TRBV25-1 and TRBJ1-2, with TRBD1 matching 10 bases. This CDR3 region has 15 residues. Germline V lookup: CDR1 MGHDK, CDR2 SYGVNS. Unmatched junction bases numbered 4, after V lost 3 bases and J lost 3 bases. The DNA of the CDR3 is TGTGCCAGCAGTGATAGGACAGGGGGGGACTATGGCTACACCTTC. Amino acid sequence: CASSDRTGGDYGYTF.

V is TRBV7-2 and J is TRBJ2-7; 7 bases are a match to TRBD2. With V trimmed by 5 bases and J by 0 bases, 7 bases remained unmatched. The CDR3 loop spans 15 amino acids. Germline values: CDR1 SGHTA, CDR2 FQGNSA. CDR3 in amino acids: CASSLGRGSSYEQYF. As DNA, the CDR3 is TGTGCCAGCAGCCTCGGGCGGGGGAGCTCCTACGAGCAGTACTTC. Supplemented by reference TRBV7-2 and TRBJ2-7, the full variable domain reads GAGVSQSPSNKVTEKGKDVELRCDPISGHTALYWYRQSLGQGLEFLIYFQGNSAPDKSGLPSDRFSAERTGGSVSTLTIQRTQQEDSAVYLCASSLGRGSSYEQYFGPGTRLTVT.

This chain uses TRBV5-4 with TRBJ2-7, with 7 bases that match TRBD2. This CDR3 has 13 residues. Germline assignment: CDR1 SGHNT and CDR2 YYREEE (reference sequence). V gave up 1 base and J gave up 3 bases; unmatched junction bases: 1. Written as DNA, the CDR3 is TGTGCCAGCAGCTTGAGGGACTACTACGAGCAGTACTTC. This gives the protein CASSLRDYYEQYF.

The chain is built from TRBV5-1 and TRBJ2-7; 9 positions agree with TRBD1. The germline gives CDR1 SGHRS, CDR2 YFSETQ. The CDR3 has 15 amino acids. V lost 6 bases and J lost 4; bases outside the gene matches: 11. The CDR3 DNA sequence: TGCGCCAGCACCTTTGCGGTGACAGGGGGTTACGAGCAGTACTTC. This codes for CASTFAVTGGYEQYF.

This clone was recorded a few times. The chain combines TRBV6-5 with TRBJ2-5, with a possible D match to TRBD1 (7 bases). Germline CDR1 and CDR2: MNHEY and SVGAGI. Between the trimmed V and J ends, which lost 4 bases and 5 bases, there was a span of 14 bases. The CDR3 has 14 residues. CDR3 DNA sequence: TGTGCCAGCAGTTTCTCAGGGGGGTGGGAGACCCAGTACTTC. It codes for CASSFSGGWETQYF.

V is TRBV29-1 and J is TRBJ2-7; D call uncertain. This CDR3 is 10 amino acids long. Trimming removed 1 base from V and 5 bases from J, with 3 bases in between. From germline, CDR1 is SQVTM and CDR2 ANQGSEA. CDR3 sequence reads: CSVEGDEQYF. In DNA form, the CDR3 reads TGCAGCGTTGAAGGGGACGAGCAGTACTTC.

This chain links TRBV11-3 with TRBJ1-2; D gene uncertain. The CDR3 runs to 14 residues. CDR1 and CDR2 from the germline V gene are SGHNT and YENEEA. Trimming took 5 bases from V and 2 from J, leaving 12 bases between them. CDR3 coding DNA: TGTGCCAGCAGCCCCCGGGCCGGGAACTATGGCTACACCTTC. Its protein is CASSPRAGNYGYTF.

The chain links TRBV7-9 to TRBJ2-3, with D tentatively TRBD2 (6 bases). CDR1 and CDR2 from the germline V gene are SEHNR and FQNEAQ (reference sequence). The V gene lost 1 base and the J gene lost 2 bases, with 10 bases spanning the gap. This CDR3 spans 15 amino acids. In DNA, the CDR3 is TGTGCCAGCAGCTTAGAGGGGAGGCCCACAGATACGCAGTATTTT. It specifies CASSLEGRPTDTQYF. The variable domain in full, completed from reference TRBV7-9 and TRBJ2-3, reads DTGVSQNPRHKITKRGQNVTFRCDPISEHNRLYWYRQTLGQGPEFLTYFQNEAQLEKSRLLSDRFSAERPKGSFSTLEIQRTEQGDSAMYLCASSLEGRPTDTQYFGPGTRLTVL.

The J gene is TRBJ2-5, the V gene TRBV29-1, with 7 bases matching TRBD1. The V gene's germline CDR1 is SQVTM and CDR2 ANQGSEA. V lost 6 bases, J lost 1 base, and 2 bases stayed unmatched. This CDR3 has 12 amino acids. In nucleotides, the CDR3 is TGCAGCGTAGGGACAGTCCAAGAGACCCAGTACTTC. It is translated as CSVGTVQETQYF.